This T cell receptor (beta chain) is drawn from a study of blood T cell repertoires in COVID-19. This clone was recorded only once. Germline trimming cut 2 bases from V and 5 bases from J; bases unmatched to any gene: 7. The CDR3 contains 15 residues. Per germline, CDR1 SGHTA and CDR2 FQGNSA. Under the authors' procedure: Nucleated cell number was recorded as an estimate derived from reference gene primer amplification. Sequencing was performed with immunoSEQ multiplex PCR; in TCRdb, only in-frame clones are kept and a portion is missing. That table supplies the V and J calls and clone size; D and trimming were determined from the DNA. The repertoire holds 150,000 to 200,000 clones, with roughly 80% as singletons.

The chain couples TRBV7-2 to TRBJ2-5, with TRBD2 identical over 8 bases. The clonotype originates from a woman over 75 with acute or convalescent COVID-19. Sequenced input: peripheral blood. Here the CDR3 reads CASSLRVGGGETQYF. CDR3 DNA: TGTGCCAGCAGCTTACGGGTTGGCGGGGGGGAGACCCAGTACTTC.